The T cell receptor beta chain described here comes from a study of blood T cell repertoires in COVID-19. Turning to the study itself: Whether acute or convalescent, the COVID-19 samples came from the United States, Italy and Spain. T cells, B-cell-depleted T cells, or PBMCs supplied cDNA or gDNA.

Libraries were prepared by immunoSEQ multiplex PCR; TCRdb keeps only in-frame clonotypes and omits some of them. The sample yields around 260,000 clones, about nine tenths seen once. The V gene end was trimmed by 3 bases and the J gene end by 7 bases; junction bases not matched to a gene: 9. CDR1 is SGHRS and CDR2 is YFSETQ in the germline V gene. The CDR3 is made up of 16 amino acids. The chain couples TRBV5-1 to TRBJ1-4, with TRBD1 matching 10 bases. The specimen was peripheral blood. This receptor was identified in a man aged 60-69 years who had recovered from COVID-19. The CDR3 DNA reads TGCGCCAGCAGCTCCGGACAGGGGGTGACGGGTGAAAAACTGTTTTTT. Translated: CASSSGQGVTGEKLFF.